This T cell receptor beta chain was sequenced for a study of technical replicates of blood from a handful of donors. Germline CDR1 is MNHNS and CDR2 is SASEGT. V was shortened by 6 bases and J by 1 base, with 12 bases between the two germline ends. This CDR3 has 14 residues. TCRdb's copy holds only in-frame clones and misses some; the assay was immunoSEQ multiplex PCR. The sample consists of roughly 93,000 clones, 95% of them appearing once. The receptor's source is a human donor in good health. This chain uses TRBV6-1 with TRBJ1-1; D possibly corresponds to TRBD1 (6 bases). Input material: T cells isolated from PBMCs. For the CDR3, the DNA is TGTGCCAGCAGGTCCGGGACATCGAACACTGAAGCTTTCTTT. It specifies CASRSGTSNTEAFF.